These 30 T cell receptor beta chains were all obtained from the same sample, sequenced in a study of T cell responses to AZD1222 COVID-19 vaccine. Profiled with immunoSEQ multiplex PCR; TCRdb holds only in-frame clones, not every one. The sample lists 190,000 or so clones, approximately 90% occurring once. Sample: peripheral blood, taken 28 days after the second AZD1222 dose. The source of these receptors is an adult who received the AZD1222 COVID-19 vaccine.

The genes are TRBV19 and TRBJ1-1; D unclear. Germline V CDR1 and CDR2: LNHDA, SQIVND (reference sequence). The CDR3 length is 13 residues. Between the trimmed V and J ends, which lost 2 bases and 1 base, there was a span of 5 bases. The CDR3 DNA sequence: TGTGCCAGTAGTATACCCCCGAACACTGAAGCTTTCTTT. Its protein product is CASSIPPNTEAFF.

This chain uses TRBV7-3 with TRBJ2-1; 8 positions agree with TRBD2. Per germline, CDR1 SGHTA and CDR2 FQGTGA. The CDR3 loop spans 16 amino acids. With 6 bases clipped from V and 4 bases from J, the junction kept 11 bases outside the gene matches. Here the CDR3 reads CASRGSRGRSYNEQFF. In DNA, the CDR3 is TGTGCCAGCAGGGGCAGTCGCGGGAGGTCGTACAATGAGCAGTTCTTC.

The rearrangement links TRBV28 to TRBJ1-2; maybe TRBD1 (6 bases). The germline V gene encodes CDR1 MDHEN and CDR2 SYDVKM. V lost 7 bases to trimming and J lost 4 bases, with 19 bases between them. CDR3 length: 15 residues. CDR3 DNA: TGTGCCAGCATCAACAAAGGGGGAATGGTCTATGGCTACACCTTC. Amino acid sequence: CASINKGGMVYGYTF.

The chain recombines TRBV19 with TRBJ2-3; maybe TRBD1 (6 bases). CDR3 length: 14 residues. Germline lookup yields CDR1 LNHDA and CDR2 SQIVND (reference sequence). CDR3 protein: CAEGSGHLTDTQYF. The CDR3 DNA follows: TGTGCTGAGGGGTCGGGACACCTAACAGATACGCAGTATTTT.

This chain's CDR3 is CAISGTGGAYNEQFF. In DNA form, the CDR3 reads TGTGCCATTTCCGGGACAGGGGGCGCCTACAATGAGCAGTTCTTC. The rearrangement uses TRBV10-3 and TRBJ2-1, with TRBD1 matching over 12 bases. Germline CDR1 ENHRY, CDR2 SYGVKD. J was trimmed by 2 bases and V by 9 bases; bases with no gene match: 5. The CDR3 contains 15 residues.

J is TRBJ2-3 and V is TRBV7-2, with 9 bases identical to TRBD2. Per the germline V gene, CDR1 is SGHTA and CDR2 is FQGNSA. The CDR3 spans 19 residues. With V trimmed by 1 base and J by 4 bases, 15 bases remained unmatched. The CDR3 loop is CASSLVVRLAEGGSDTQYF. CDR3 DNA: TGTGCCAGCAGCTTAGTTGTGAGACTAGCGGAAGGGGGCTCAGATACGCAGTATTTT.

This rearrangement joins TRBV30 to TRBJ1-5; D is uncertain. The V end lost 1 base, the J end lost 0 bases, and 7 bases lay between the germline ends. The CDR3 length is 14 residues. CDR1 is GTSNPN, CDR2 SVGIG, per germline (reference sequence). This CDR3 is CAWSGQHSNQPQHF. The CDR3 coding sequence is TGTGCCTGGAGTGGGCAGCATAGCAATCAGCCCCAGCATTTT.

This chain joins TRBV28 and TRBJ2-7, with 7 bases matching TRBD2. The CDR3 has 14 amino acids. CDR1 and CDR2 from the germline V gene are MDHEN and SYDVKM. With 5 bases clipped from V and 3 bases from J, the junction kept 7 bases outside the gene matches. CDR3 in DNA: TGTGCCAGCAGTAGGACTAGTGGGAGCTACGAGCAGTACTTC. It yields the protein CASSRTSGSYEQYF.

This chain links TRBV6-2 or TRBV6-3 with TRBJ2-7, with 9 bases that match TRBD2. This CDR3 has 15 residues. From germline, CDR1 is MNHEY and CDR2 SVGEGT. After removal of 1 base from V and 2 bases from J, the junction contained 3 bases not matched to a gene. CDR3 coding DNA: TGTGCCAGCAGTTACTGGACTAGCGTTACCTACGAGCAGTACTTC. As protein: CASSYWTSVTYEQYF.

The V call is TRBV7-2, the J call TRBJ1-5; possibly TRBD1 for D (5 bases). The V gene's germline CDR1 is SGHTA and CDR2 FQGNSA. Trimming removed 5 bases at V and 0 bases at J, with 11 bases between. This CDR3 comprises 15 residues. The CDR3 DNA sequence: TGTGCCAGCAGCGCGCGGGGGATTAGCAATCAGCCCCAGCATTTT. Protein product: CASSARGISNQPQHF.

Here the CDR3 DNA reads TGTGCCAGTAGTATTGGACCTTACAATGAGCAGTTCTTC. This sequence encodes CASSIGPYNEQFF. This chain connects TRBV19 to TRBJ2-1, with D unresolved. CDR1 and CDR2 (germline): LNHDA, SQIVND (reference sequence). This CDR3 contains 13 residues. The V and J ends lost 3 bases and 4 bases respectively, with 7 bases between them.

The chain employs TRBV6-5 and TRBJ1-3; D remains unclear. The CDR3 loop spans 14 amino acids. Germline-derived CDR1 and CDR2 are MNHEY and SVGAGI. Between the trimmed V and J ends, which lost 6 bases and 0 bases, there was a span of 9 bases. The CDR3 protein is CASSTGSSGNTIYF. CDR3 DNA sequence: TGTGCCAGCAGCACCGGGAGCTCTGGAAACACCATATATTTT.

The chain recombines TRBV3-1 (or the pseudogene TRBV3-2) with TRBJ1-5; D gene ambiguous. Germline V CDR1 and CDR2: LGHDT, YNNKEL (reference sequence). The V end was cut by 1 base, the J end by 3 bases, with 7 bases between. This CDR3 comprises 14 residues. The CDR3 DNA is TGTGCCAGCAGCCAAGGGTGGGACAATCAGCCCCAGCATTTT. Translation: CASSQGWDNQPQHF.

This clone turned up a few times. The chain uses TRBV12-3 or TRBV12-4 and TRBJ2-2; D remains ambiguous. The CDR3 sequence is 11 residues long. Deletions cut 6 bases from V and 5 bases from J, with 4 bases between. The chain's CDR3 is CASRLTGELFF. The CDR3 DNA sequence: TGTGCCAGCAGACTTACCGGGGAGCTGTTTTTT.

V usage is TRBV12-5 and J usage is TRBJ2-1; 12 nucleotides agree with TRBD2. The V gene's germline CDR1 is LGHNT and CDR2 FRNRAP. After removal of 4 bases from V and 4 bases from J, the junction contained 8 bases not matched to a gene. The CDR3 has 17 residues. The CDR3 DNA is TGTGCTAGTGGTTCTTACCATACTAGCGGGAGGTACAATGAGCAGTTCTTC. This gives the protein CASGSYHTSGRYNEQFF.

This chain links TRBV6-2 or TRBV6-3 with TRBJ1-2; D gene ambiguous. Trimming took 0 bases from V and 2 from J, leaving 4 bases between them. Germline V gene sequence: CDR1 MNHEY, CDR2 SVGEGT. The CDR3 is 13 amino acids. The CDR3 DNA is TGTGCCAGCAGTTACTCAGTGAACTATGGCTACACCTTC. Residues: CASSYSVNYGYTF.

The V call is TRBV5-1, the J call TRBJ2-1; 10 positions agree with TRBD2. Germline V lookup: CDR1 SGHRS, CDR2 YFSETQ. V was pared by 0 bases and J by 9 bases, with 6 bases of the junction left unmatched. This CDR3 spans 15 amino acids. The CDR3 loop reads CASSLDLAGVSEQFF. Here the CDR3 DNA reads TGCGCCAGCAGCTTGGATCTAGCGGGAGTGAGTGAGCAGTTCTTC.

The chain links TRBV7-3 to TRBJ2-1; D may match TRBD1 or TRBD2 (6 bases each). V was clipped by 5 bases and J by 6 bases, with 11 bases between them. Germline V CDR1 and CDR2: SGHTA, FQGTGA. This CDR3 region has 13 residues. CDR3 protein: CASSRGRVNEQFF. CDR3 in DNA: TGTGCCAGCAGCCGGGGGCGGGTCAATGAGCAGTTCTTC.

This clone was counted a single time. The genes are TRBV3-1 (or the pseudogene TRBV3-2) and TRBJ2-3; TRBD2 aligns across 9 bases. This CDR3 contains 16 residues. Per germline, CDR1 LGHDT and CDR2 YNNKEL (reference sequence). The J segment lost 2 bases and the V segment lost 3 bases, leaving 6 bases of the junction unmatched. CDR3: CASSHLAGANTDTQYF. CDR3 bases: TGTGCCAGCAGCCACTTAGCGGGAGCGAACACAGATACGCAGTATTTT.

The chain joins TRBV7-2 to TRBJ1-2; 7 nucleotides line up with TRBD1. Trimming took 1 base from V and 6 from J; bases not matched to a gene: 8. CDR3 size: 15 residues. Germline CDR1 reads SGHTA; CDR2 reads FQGNSA. Here the CDR3 DNA reads TGTGCCAGCAGCTTAGACAACAGGGGTAATGATGGCTACACCTTC. Its translation: CASSLDNRGNDGYTF.

J is TRBJ2-1 and V is TRBV2; TRBD2 matches at 10 bases. Trimming took 6 bases from V and 9 from J; bases not matched to a gene: 11. The CDR3 covers 15 residues. CDR1 is SNHLY and CDR2 is FYNNEI in the germline V gene. The CDR3 here is CASRRGTSVAGEQFF. CDR3 nucleotide sequence: TGTGCCAGCAGGAGGGGGACTAGCGTTGCGGGTGAGCAGTTCTTC.

The sample holds one count of this clone. J is TRBJ2-5 and V is TRBV10-3; 9 nucleotides match TRBD1. The germline gives CDR1 ENHRY, CDR2 SYGVKD. The CDR3 sequence is 18 residues long. Trimming cost V 3 bases and J 4 bases; bases outside gene matches: 15. CDR3 residues: CAISDPHRGRGTGETQYF. The DNA for the CDR3 is TGTGCCATCAGTGACCCCCACAGGGGGCGAGGGACGGGAGAGACCCAGTACTTC.

This clone has just one count. V usage is TRBV29-1 and J usage is TRBJ2-2; 10 nucleotides match TRBD1. CDR1 SQVTM and CDR2 ANQGSEA come from the germline V gene. J lost 3 bases, V lost 6 bases, and 4 bases had no gene match. The CDR3 loop spans 14 amino acids. CDR3 nucleotide sequence: TGCAGCGTGAGACAGGGGGCGTACACCGGGGAGCTGTTTTTT. Translated, it gives CSVRQGAYTGELFF.

The chain couples TRBV19 to TRBJ2-6, with TRBD1 matching 11 bases. The CDR3 spans 17 residues. Germline assignment: CDR1 LNHDA and CDR2 SQIVND (reference sequence). Trimming cost V 9 bases and J 0 bases; bases outside gene matches: 7. The CDR3 bases are TGTGCCAGCGCAAGGGGGACAGGGGGCTCTGGGGCCAACGTCCTGACTTTC. This codes for CASARGTGGSGANVLTF.

The J gene is TRBJ2-1, the V gene TRBV3-1 (or the pseudogene TRBV3-2); TRBD1 agrees at 11 bases. The ends lost 5 bases at V and 7 bases at J; junction bases unmatched: 4. The CDR3 is 14 residues long. Germline values: CDR1 LGHDT, CDR2 YNNKEL (reference sequence). CDR3 amino acids: CASSYGQGANEQFF. CDR3 nucleotide sequence: TGTGCCAGCAGCTACGGACAGGGGGCGAATGAGCAGTTCTTC.

This clone is a singleton in its sample. The V call is TRBV7-9, the J call TRBJ2-3, with 12 bases that match TRBD1. The CDR3 totals 16 residues. The V and J ends lost 5 bases and 0 bases, in that order; junction bases with no gene match: 3. Germline V gene data show CDR1 as SEHNR and CDR2 as FQNEAQ (reference sequence). CDR3 nucleotides: TGTGCCAGCAGCCGGGGACAGGGGGCGAGCACAGATACGCAGTATTTT. It codes for CASSRGQGASTDTQYF.

This chain joins TRBV2 and TRBJ2-5; D is perhaps TRBD1 or TRBD2 (5 bases each). CDR3 length: 14 amino acids. V was trimmed by 5 bases and J by 4 bases, leaving 14 bases between them. Germline V gene data show CDR1 as SNHLY and CDR2 as FYNNEI. The CDR3 DNA reads TGTGCCAGCAGTACAGGACCCGGGGTAGAGACCCAGTACTTC. This codes for CASSTGPGVETQYF.

The chain joins TRBV5-1 to TRBJ2-7, with 10 bases aligning to TRBD1. V lost 4 bases, J lost 5 bases, and 3 bases stayed unmatched. The CDR3 extends over 13 amino acids. The V gene's germline CDR1 is SGHRS and CDR2 YFSETQ. This CDR3 is CASSPTGGHEQYF. CDR3 sequence (DNA): TGCGCCAGCAGCCCGACAGGGGGCCACGAGCAGTACTTC.

This chain uses TRBV2 with TRBJ1-4, with D possibly matching TRBD1 (5 bases). CDR3 size: 15 residues. Germline CDR1 is SNHLY and CDR2 is FYNNEI. Deletions cut 4 bases from V and 0 bases from J, with 9 bases between. The CDR3 DNA is TGTGCCAGCAGTGTGGGGCTGACAACTAATGAAAAACTGTTTTTT. As protein: CASSVGLTTNEKLFF.

The V call is TRBV7-2, the J call TRBJ2-7; 10 bases line up with TRBD2. The CDR3 has 15 residues. The J segment lost 4 bases and the V segment lost 3 bases, leaving 6 bases of the junction unmatched. The germline V gene encodes CDR1 SGHTA and CDR2 FQGNSA. The CDR3 spells CASSFPSGSWYEQYF. CDR3 nucleotide sequence: TGTGCCAGCAGCTTCCCTAGCGGGAGCTGGTACGAGCAGTACTTC.